These 16 T cell receptor beta chains were sequenced from one sample in a study of T-cell memory formation after mild COVID-19. Using its own MiXCR run on the 5' RACE reads, TCRdb lists one record per CDR3 protein. Of about 390,000 distinct CDR3 sequences in the sample, approximately 16% were seen once. Sequenced: PBMCs or a T cell subset sorted from them (not recorded which). Receptors originate from a man aged 18 to 29 who had mild COVID-19 (a few samples of this study predate the infection). Cell type and time point are not known.

This clonotype was detected only a few times. The chain joins TRBV12-3 or TRBV12-4 to TRBJ1-2; D not certain. This CDR3 contains 13 residues. V was clipped by 5 bases and J by 3 bases, with 10 bases between them. CDR3 region: CASSLEVYYGYTF. Here the CDR3 DNA reads TGTGCCAGCAGTCTCGAGGTTTACTATGGCTACACCTTC.

This clonotype was observed a handful of times. The V gene is TRBV10-3, the J gene TRBJ1-5, with TRBD1 as a possible D gene (6 bases). V lost 4 bases, J lost 0 bases, and 10 bases lay in between. The CDR3 extends over 15 amino acids. Per the germline V gene, CDR1 is ENHRY and CDR2 is SYGVKD. This CDR3 reads CAISGTGYSNQPQHF. DNA of the CDR3: TGTGCCATCAGTGGAACAGGGTATAGCAATCAGCCCCAGCATTTT.

This chain links TRBV7-8 with TRBJ2-1; the match to TRBD1 covers 10 bases. This CDR3 region has 16 residues. V was clipped by 2 bases and J by 3 bases; unmatched bases: 4. CDR1 and CDR2 (germline): SGHVS, FQNEAQ. CDR3 in amino acids: CASSLMDRGYYNEQFF. The CDR3 DNA follows: TGTGCCAGCAGCTTAATGGACAGGGGGTACTACAATGAGCAGTTCTTC.

This clonotype occurred a few times. The V and J genes are TRBV6-5 and TRBJ2-7; the D gene is possibly TRBD2 (5 bases). CDR1 MNHEY and CDR2 SVGAGI come from the germline V gene. The CDR3 sequence is 15 residues long. V was pared by 3 bases and J by 2 bases, with 14 bases between. CDR3 nucleotides: TGTGCCAGCAGTTATACCGGGGTCCCACCCTACGAGCAGTACTTC. This translates into CASSYTGVPPYEQYF.

This clonotype was found many times. V usage is TRBV6-4 and J usage is TRBJ2-3, with 8 bases matching TRBD2. Germline CDR1 reads MRHNA; CDR2 reads SNTAGT. The ends lost 3 bases at V and 4 bases at J; junction bases unmatched: 6. This CDR3 is built from 15 residues. The CDR3: CASSEGAGAADTQYF. CDR3 nucleotides: TGTGCCAGCAGTGAAGGAGCGGGGGCCGCAGATACGCAGTATTTT.

The J gene is TRBJ2-7, the V gene TRBV7-6, with 10 bases fitting TRBD1. Germline V gene sequence: CDR1 SGHVS, CDR2 FNYEAQ. CDR3 length: 15 amino acids. V dropped 5 bases and J dropped 1; count of bases not matched to a gene: 5. This CDR3 is CASSAGTGASYEQYF. The CDR3 bases are TGTGCCAGCAGCGCCGGGACAGGGGCATCCTACGAGCAGTACTTC.

This clonotype appeared a few times. Written as DNA, the CDR3 is TGTGCCAGCAGTCCCATGTCTGGCACAGATACGCAGTATTTT. It codes for CASSPMSGTDTQYF. This chain links TRBV6-1 with TRBJ2-3, with D unclear. CDR3 length: 14 residues. With 5 bases removed from V and 1 base from J, the gap between germline ends came to 10 bases. Germline V gene data show CDR1 as MNHNS and CDR2 as SASEGT.

This clonotype was picked up many times. The chain joins TRBV5-1 to TRBJ1-3, with no clear D. Germline V gives CDR1 SGHRS, CDR2 YFSETQ. The CDR3 runs 17 residues. Trimming pared 0 bases from V and 0 bases from J, leaving 13 bases between. The chain's CDR3 is CASSLGRQFFSGNTIYF. CDR3 in DNA: TGCGCCAGCAGCTTGGGTCGGCAGTTCTTCTCTGGAAACACCATATATTTT.

The chain couples TRBV5-1 to TRBJ1-1; D not resolved. CDR1 and CDR2 (germline): SGHRS, YFSETQ. CDR3 size: 15 residues. V was shortened by 0 bases and J by 1 base, with 10 bases between the two germline ends. For the CDR3, the DNA is TGCGCCAGCAGCTTGGGGACCCACAGGAACACTGAAGCTTTCTTT. Amino acid sequence: CASSLGTHRNTEAFF. Combining the CDR3 with reference TRBV5-1 and TRBJ1-1 gives the whole variable domain KAGVTQTPRYLIKTRGQQVTLSCSPISGHRSVSWYQQTPGQGLQFLFEYFSETQRNKGNFPGRFSGRQFSNSRSEMNVSTLELGDSALYLCASSLGTHRNTEAFFGQGTRLTVV.

This clonotype was picked up a small number of times. This chain's CDR3 is CASKERAGGSWDEQYF. The CDR3 nucleotides are TGTGCCAGCAAAGAGCGGGCAGGGGGATCGTGGGACGAGCAGTACTTC. The V call is TRBV2, the J call TRBJ2-7; TRBD1 might be the D (7 bases). The germline CDR1 and CDR2 sequences are SNHLY and FYNNEI. V lost 7 bases, J lost 5 bases, and 24 bases lay in between. The CDR3 extends over 16 amino acids.

In its sample, this clonotype was seen a few times. The gene calls are TRBV5-1 and TRBJ2-7; TRBD2 is a possible D gene (7 bases). The length of the CDR3 is 14 residues. Trimming removed 3 bases from V and 5 bases from J, with 15 bases in between. CDR1 is SGHRS, CDR2 YFSETQ, per germline. This CDR3 reads CASSSDSGAHEQYF. The CDR3 region has the DNA TGCGCCAGCAGCTCGGACAGCGGGGCCCACGAGCAGTACTTC.

This chain joins TRBV6-5 and TRBJ1-2; D gene unclear. Trimming took off 0 bases at V and 4 bases at J, with 15 bases between the two ends. The length of the CDR3 is 16 residues. CDR1 MNHEY and CDR2 SVGAGI come from the germline V gene. CDR3 bases: TGTGCCAGCAGTTACTCGGGAGGGAAGATCGGCTATGGCTACACCTTC. Translated: CASSYSGGKIGYGYTF.

This chain connects TRBV27 to TRBJ1-1; D unresolved. The germline gives CDR1 MNHEY, CDR2 SMNVEV (reference sequence). This CDR3 is built from 15 residues. With 2 bases removed from V and 0 bases from J, the gap between germline ends came to 10 bases. The CDR3 is CASSLAGEMNTEAFF. As DNA, the CDR3 is TGTGCCAGCAGTTTAGCTGGAGAGATGAACACTGAAGCTTTCTTT.

This clonotype occurred many times. The chain employs TRBV12-3 or TRBV12-4 and TRBJ1-1; a weak D match, TRBD1 (5 bases). CDR3 size: 14 residues. V was cut by 3 bases and J by 4 bases, with 12 bases left in between. The CDR3 loop reads CASSFFDRRTEAFF. CDR3 in DNA: TGTGCCAGCAGTTTCTTTGACAGACGCACTGAAGCTTTCTTT.

This chain uses TRBV10-3 with TRBJ1-2; 9 nucleotides align to TRBD1. This CDR3 has 17 residues. The germline V gene encodes CDR1 ENHRY and CDR2 SYGVKD. V dropped 0 bases and J dropped 1; count of bases not matched to a gene: 6. DNA for the CDR3: TGTGCCATCAGTGAGTCGAGACAGGGGGACCTTAACTATGGCTACACCTTC. Translation gives CAISESRQGDLNYGYTF.

Written as DNA, the CDR3 is TGTGCCATCAGTGATCCCTCTGGAAACACCATATATTTT. It translates to CAISDPSGNTIYF. The V gene is TRBV10-3, the J gene TRBJ1-3; D not resolved. V gave up 3 bases and J gave up 0 bases, with 3 bases separating them. Germline lookup yields CDR1 ENHRY and CDR2 SYGVKD. There are 13 residues in the CDR3.